This passage covers 32 T cell receptor beta chains from one sample sequenced in a study of long-term antiretroviral therapy in people with HIV. Researchers report immunoSEQ v3.0 was run at survey level. Libraries were prepared by immunoSEQ multiplex PCR; TCRdb keeps only in-frame clonotypes and omits some of them. Found here are roughly 25,000 clones, around three quarters of them singletons; the top ten hold over 8.5%. The starting material was unsorted PBMCs, obtained 2.1 years after starting antiretroviral therapy. The receptors were gathered from a man aged 30 to 39 with HIV.

The rearrangement links TRBV6-8 to TRBJ2-3; TRBD2 aligns across 7 bases. V trimming: 4 bases; J trimming: 0 bases; junction bases outside the gene matches: 7. CDR1 MNHGY and CDR2 SAAAGT come from the germline V gene. The CDR3 is 16 residues long. CDR3 sequence reads: CASSSSGTPSTDTQYF. Here the CDR3 DNA reads TGTGCCAGCAGTTCAAGCGGGACCCCTAGCACAGATACGCAGTATTTT.

The V and J genes are TRBV7-9 and TRBJ1-3, with 7 bases matching TRBD1. This CDR3 has 16 residues. The J segment lost 0 bases and the V segment lost 5 bases, leaving 7 bases of the junction unmatched. The germline V gene encodes CDR1 SEHNR and CDR2 FQNEAQ (reference sequence). Here the CDR3 DNA reads TGTGCCAGCAGCGCCGGACAGGTTATCTCTGGAAACACCATATATTTT. Its translation: CASSAGQVISGNTIYF. The variable domain in full, with the rest retrieved from reference TRBV7-9 and TRBJ1-3, is DTGVSQNPRHKITKRGQNVTFRCDPISEHNRLYWYRQTLGQGPEFLTYFQNEAQLEKSRLLSDRFSAERPKGSFSTLEIQRTEQGDSAMYLCASSAGQVISGNTIYFGEGSWLTVV.

This clone appeared once. The V call is TRBV7-6, the J call TRBJ1-1, with TRBD1 matching over 9 bases. CDR3 length equals 15 residues. V shed 4 bases, J shed 2 bases, and the junction held 5 bases outside the gene matches. From germline, CDR1 is SGHVS and CDR2 FNYEAQ. The CDR3 coding sequence is TGTGCCAGCAGCTCAGGACAGGGGATAAACACTGAAGCTTTCTTT. Protein: CASSSGQGINTEAFF.

This clone was seen once. V and J are TRBV4-1 and TRBJ1-2; D might be TRBD1 (6 bases). Trimming shortened V by 0 bases and J by 2 bases, and 13 bases separated the two germline ends. The CDR3 loop spans 16 amino acids. The germline V gene encodes CDR1 MGHRA and CDR2 YSYEKL. CDR3 sequence reads: CASSQELRQGNYGYTF. DNA for the CDR3: TGCGCCAGCAGCCAAGAATTAAGGCAGGGGAACTATGGCTACACCTTC.

This clone was seen a single time. This chain uses TRBV11-3 with TRBJ1-1, with unresolved D. The CDR3 sequence is 13 residues long. Trimming took 1 base from V and 6 from J, leaving 9 bases between them. Germline loops: CDR1 SGHNT, CDR2 YENEEA. For the CDR3, the DNA is TGTGCCAGCAGCTTAGGCTTCGGCGCTGAAGCTTTCTTT. This codes for CASSLGFGAEAFF.

This chain connects TRBV9 to TRBJ2-3; no definite D call. CDR1 and CDR2 (germline): SGDLS, YYNGEE. The CDR3 contains 13 residues. V lost 2 bases to trimming and J lost 2 bases, with 6 bases between them. CDR3 nucleotide sequence: TGTGCCAGCAGCGTGGCGGTCACAGATACGCAGTATTTT. It specifies CASSVAVTDTQYF.

The V gene is TRBV25-1, the J gene TRBJ2-2; D possibly matches TRBD1 or TRBD2 (5 bases each). In germline, CDR1 is MGHDK, CDR2 SYGVNS. The CDR3 is 14 amino acids. The V gene lost 8 bases and the J gene lost 1 base, with 11 bases spanning the gap. The CDR3 protein is CASGGLGNTGELFF. DNA of the CDR3: TGTGCCAGCGGGGGTCTGGGGAACACCGGGGAGCTGTTTTTT.

This chain links TRBV9 with TRBJ2-2; D not certain. Germline V gene sequence: CDR1 SGDLS, CDR2 YYNGEE. The CDR3 runs 14 residues. V was clipped by 0 bases and J by 9 bases, with 12 bases between them. For the CDR3, the DNA is TGTGCCAGCAGCGTAGATTTAGGCCCCAGGGAGCTGTTTTTT. Translated: CASSVDLGPRELFF. Full variable domain (rest looked up from reference TRBV9 and TRBJ2-2): DSGVTQTPKHLITATGQRVTLRCSPRSGDLSVYWYQQSLDQGLQFLIQYYNGEERAKGNILERFSAQQFPDLHSELNLSSLELGDSALYFCASSVDLGPRELFFGEGSRLTVL.

On this clone itself: The DNA is omitted, as the CDR3 cannot be located on it reliably, and the CDR3 follows TCRdb's listing. This chain connects TRBV6-1 to TRBJ2-3; the table's D call of TRBD2 was not tested on the DNA. The CDR3 comprises 15 residues, both ends counted. In germline, CDR1 is MNHNS, CDR2 SASEGT. The CDR3 is CASILGPSTGDTQYF.

The table lists this clone with a few counts. The V gene is TRBV11-2, the J gene TRBJ1-2; D possibly corresponds to TRBD1 (5 bases). The ends were cut back, 4 bases at V and 7 bases at J, with 19 bases in the middle. CDR1 is SGHAT and CDR2 is FQNNGV in the germline V gene. This CDR3 spans 15 amino acids. CDR3: CASSSFLGPRGGYTF. CDR3 nucleotide sequence: TGTGCCAGCAGCTCATTCCTCGGGCCGAGGGGTGGCTACACCTTC.

CDR3 in amino acids: CATVITGGNTGELFF. CDR3 nucleotides: TGTGCCACCGTCATTACCGGAGGGAACACCGGGGAGCTGTTTTTT. The chain links TRBV7-8 to TRBJ2-2; weak D call: TRBD2 (5 bases). This CDR3 has 15 amino acids. The V gene's germline CDR1 is SGHVS and CDR2 FQNEAQ. Trimming pared 10 bases from V and 1 base from J, leaving 16 bases between.

The chain combines TRBV5-6 with TRBJ1-5; no reliable D call. Germline lookup yields CDR1 SGHDT and CDR2 YYEEEE. V lost 0 bases to trimming and J lost 4 bases, with 8 bases between them. CDR3 length: 14 residues. Here the CDR3 reads CASSLGWRNQPQHF. CDR3 in DNA: TGTGCCAGCAGCTTGGGGTGGAGGAATCAGCCCCAGCATTTT.

Only one count was recorded for this clone. The V gene is TRBV30, the J gene TRBJ2-2; no reliable D call. The V gene lost 0 bases and the J gene lost 1 base, with 6 bases spanning the gap. The germline V gene has CDR1 GTSNPN and CDR2 SVGIG (reference sequence). This CDR3 spans 14 amino acids. In DNA, the CDR3 is TGTGCCTGGAGTGTTTACATGAACACCGGGGAGCTGTTTTTT. It translates to CAWSVYMNTGELFF.

The rearrangement links TRBV5-6 to TRBJ2-7; 8 nucleotides line up with TRBD1. CDR1 and CDR2 (germline): SGHDT, YYEEEE. V gave up 4 bases and J gave up 3 bases; unmatched junction bases: 6. The CDR3 loop spans 14 amino acids. CDR3 amino acids: CASSGPDRVYEQYF. The CDR3 bases are TGTGCCAGCAGCGGCCCGGACAGGGTCTACGAGCAGTACTTC.

The V and J genes are TRBV27 and TRBJ2-1, with D hard to call. This CDR3 spans 13 amino acids. Germline V gene data show CDR1 as MNHEY and CDR2 as SMNVEV (reference sequence). Trimming shortened V by 4 bases and J by 6 bases, and 10 bases separated the two germline ends. CDR3 amino acids: CASSSFGINEQFF. The CDR3, as DNA: TGTGCCAGCAGTTCATTTGGCATCAATGAGCAGTTCTTC.

The chain has TRBV19 and TRBJ2-5; 11 bases map to TRBD2. Unmatched junction bases numbered 14, after V lost 9 bases and J lost 11 bases. CDR1 is LNHDA, CDR2 SQIVND, per germline (reference sequence). The CDR3 runs 14 residues. The CDR3 bases are TGTGCCAGAATAAAACCGACTAGCGGGGTAGAGCAGTACTTC. It translates to CARIKPTSGVEQYF.

For the CDR3, the DNA is TGTGCCAGCAGTCGTACTGCCGGGACAGTACCCTACGAGCAGTACTTC. The encoded protein is CASSRTAGTVPYEQYF. V is TRBV28 and J is TRBJ2-7; TRBD1 agrees at 7 bases. Germline values: CDR1 MDHEN, CDR2 SYDVKM. V lost 5 bases, J lost 2 bases, and 12 bases stayed unmatched. There are 16 residues in the CDR3.

The CDR3 sequence: CASSRGRSTEAFF. The CDR3 DNA follows: TGTGCCAGCAGTCGGGGACGGAGCACTGAAGCTTTCTTT. This chain links TRBV6-4 with TRBJ1-1; maybe TRBD1 (5 bases). The CDR3 is made up of 13 amino acids. In germline, CDR1 is MRHNA, CDR2 SNTAGT. The V end lost 5 bases, the J end lost 4 bases, and 11 bases lay between the germline ends.

This clone was picked up one time. V usage is TRBV28 and J usage is TRBJ1-1; the D gene is possibly TRBD1 (6 bases). The CDR3 extends over 14 amino acids. Germline CDR1 reads MDHEN; CDR2 reads SYDVKM. Trimming removed 3 bases at V and 2 bases at J, with 10 bases between. The CDR3 sequence is CASSLRGGNTEAFF. In DNA form, the CDR3 reads TGTGCCAGCAGTTTGCGTGGGGGCAACACTGAAGCTTTCTTT.

This chain links TRBV29-1 with TRBJ2-5; no clear D gene. Germline CDR1 and CDR2: SQVTM and ANQGSEA. The CDR3 length is 11 residues. The ends were cut back, 4 bases at V and 5 bases at J, with 8 bases in the middle. The CDR3 DNA reads TGCAGCGTTGCCCCGGCGGAGACCCAGTACTTC. The encoded protein is CSVAPAETQYF. Full variable domain (missing parts from reference TRBV29-1 and TRBJ2-5): SAVISQKPSRDICQRGTSLTIQCQVDSQVTMMFWYRQQPGQSLTLIATANQGSEATYESGFVIDKFPISRPNLTFSTLTVSNMSPEDSSIYLCSVAPAETQYFGPGTRLLVL.

The chain uses TRBV28 and TRBJ1-4, with no clear D. From germline, CDR1 is MDHEN and CDR2 SYDVKM. Trimming removed 8 bases at V and 5 bases at J, with 12 bases between. The CDR3 consists of 13 residues. In nucleotides, the CDR3 is TGTGCCAGCCAGACACCGCAAAATGAAAAACTGTTTTTT. This encodes CASQTPQNEKLFF.

This clone is a singleton in its sample. The chain is built from TRBV4-1 and TRBJ2-2; 13 bases are a match to TRBD2. The length of the CDR3 is 16 residues. V was pared by 2 bases and J by 5 bases, with 2 bases of the junction left unmatched. Germline V gives CDR1 MGHRA, CDR2 YSYEKL. The DNA of the CDR3 is TGCGCCAGCAGCCAACTACTAGCGGGAGGGACCGGGGAGCTGTTTTTT. Protein sequence: CASSQLLAGGTGELFF.

The gene calls are TRBV10-3 and TRBJ2-1, with TRBD1 matching over 7 bases. CDR1 and CDR2 (germline): ENHRY, SYGVKD. V was clipped by 9 bases and J by 4 bases; unmatched bases: 6. The CDR3 loop spans 13 amino acids. The CDR3 DNA follows: TGTGCCATTACCGGGACAGAATACAATGAGCAGTTCTTC. As protein: CAITGTEYNEQFF.

This clone occurred a few times. V usage is TRBV28 and J usage is TRBJ1-2; 8 nucleotides match TRBD1. The CDR3 is made up of 14 amino acids. Trimming removed 6 bases from V and 4 bases from J; junction bases left unmatched: 7. Germline CDR1 is MDHEN and CDR2 is SYDVKM. For the CDR3, the DNA is TGTGCCAGCAGCCGACAGGGGATAGGCTATGGCTACACCTTC. Translating it yields CASSRQGIGYGYTF.

V is TRBV5-4 and J is TRBJ1-1; the D is unclear. Germline V gene sequence: CDR1 SGHNT, CDR2 YYREEE (reference sequence). This CDR3 is built from 14 residues. Trimming pared 1 base from V and 4 bases from J, leaving 11 bases between. This CDR3 is CASSLKRVGTEAFF. In DNA form, the CDR3 reads TGTGCCAGCAGCTTGAAGAGGGTCGGCACTGAAGCTTTCTTT.

The chain combines TRBV19 with TRBJ2-6; maybe TRBD1 (7 bases). CDR1 is LNHDA and CDR2 is SQIVND in the germline V gene (reference sequence). The CDR3 extends over 18 amino acids. The germline V and J ends were trimmed by 1 base and 2 bases, with 15 bases remaining between them. CDR3 DNA: TGTGCCAGTAGTATAGGGCCAGGGGGAGGCGCTGGGGCCAACGTCCTGACTTTC. This translates into CASSIGPGGGAGANVLTF.

The rearrangement uses TRBV28 and TRBJ2-7; 11 positions match TRBD2. The CDR3 consists of 16 residues. Germline-derived CDR1 and CDR2 are MDHEN and SYDVKM. The junction had 5 bases not matched to a gene; V was cut back by 4 bases and J by 0 bases. This CDR3 reads CASSYLAGGPSYEQYF. The CDR3 nucleotides are TGTGCCAGCAGTTATCTAGCGGGGGGCCCCTCCTACGAGCAGTACTTC.

J is TRBJ1-2 and V is TRBV5-4; 10 bases map to TRBD1. The CDR3 contains 15 residues. Germline-derived CDR1 and CDR2 are SGHNT and YYREEE (reference sequence). J lost 3 bases, V lost 0 bases, and 2 bases had no gene match. The CDR3 nucleotides read TGTGCCAGCAGCTTGGAGACAGGGGGCGACTATGGCTACACCTTC. Protein sequence: CASSLETGGDYGYTF.

The V call is TRBV2, the J call TRBJ2-1; D remains ambiguous. CDR1 and CDR2 (germline): SNHLY, FYNNEI. This CDR3 comprises 15 residues. V lost 3 bases and J lost 8, with 17 bases in between. In DNA, the CDR3 is TGTGCCAGCAGTGATAAAGGACGTCGGCAGGATGAGCAGTTCTTC. This encodes CASSDKGRRQDEQFF.

J is TRBJ2-1 and V is TRBV5-1, with 7 bases that match TRBD2. CDR3 size: 11 residues. CDR1 and CDR2 from the germline V gene are SGHRS and YFSETQ. J was trimmed by 14 bases and V by 0 bases; bases with no gene match: 2. The CDR3 reads CASSLVGREFF. CDR3 nucleotide sequence: TGCGCCAGCAGCTTGGTAGGGAGGGAGTTCTTC.

This clone was seen more than once but under ten times. The chain recombines TRBV27 with TRBJ1-2; 9 positions agree with TRBD1. With 5 bases clipped from V and 14 bases from J, the junction kept 15 bases outside the gene matches. This CDR3 is 14 amino acids long. CDR1 and CDR2 (germline): MNHEY, SMNVEV (reference sequence). CDR3: CASSLSPPTGGWTF. The CDR3, as DNA: TGTGCCAGCAGTCTCTCCCCTCCGACAGGGGGATGGACCTTC.

The chain employs TRBV21-1 and TRBJ2-5; no check of the table's D call, TRBD2, against the DNA was made. TRBV21-1 represents a pseudogene. The CDR3 runs to 15 residues. The CDR3 coding sequence is TGTGCCAGCAGCAAAGTTGGGAGGGGGAAAGAGACCCAGTACTTC. Its protein product is CASSKVGRGKETQYF.